The following is a TCR beta chain sequence with its context. The antigen is not known. TCRdb's copy holds only in-frame clones and misses some; the assay was immunoSEQ multiplex PCR. The data contain some 410,000 clones, approximately 90% of them seen just once; the ten biggest clones take up approximately 1.7%. These data come from a study of Ad26.COV2.S vaccination and SARS-CoV-2 variants. Findings and limits, study-wide: Measurements of TCR breadth and depth may have given underestimates of the total T cell responses. Reported findings describe substantial breadth in spike-specific CD8+ and CD4+ T cell responses following vaccination. Researchers reported similar non-spike TCR breadth in vaccine and placebo recipients.

The treatment here: around 19 received Ad26.COV2.S at low or high dose, single or two shots; about 5 received placebo; per-sample allocation not given. Sample collection was performed on day 63 after the first vaccine or placebo injection. Vaccination employed an Ad26 vector expressing the Wuhan-strain SARS-CoV-2 spike. Per germline, CDR1 MDHEN and CDR2 SYDVKM. This CDR3 comprises 15 residues. Germline trimming cut 5 bases from V and 5 bases from J; bases unmatched to any gene: 10. The chain joins TRBV28 to TRBJ1-2; TRBD1 aligns across 8 bases. This TCR was recovered from a person between 18 and 59 years old who received the Ad26.COV2.S COVID-19 vaccine or a placebo. The source material was peripheral blood, sampled in a trial of Ad26.COV2.S vaccine versus placebo. This CDR3 is CASSTPSRTGYGYTF. The CDR3 region has the DNA TGTGCCAGCAGTACACCCTCCCGGACAGGGTATGGCTACACCTTC.